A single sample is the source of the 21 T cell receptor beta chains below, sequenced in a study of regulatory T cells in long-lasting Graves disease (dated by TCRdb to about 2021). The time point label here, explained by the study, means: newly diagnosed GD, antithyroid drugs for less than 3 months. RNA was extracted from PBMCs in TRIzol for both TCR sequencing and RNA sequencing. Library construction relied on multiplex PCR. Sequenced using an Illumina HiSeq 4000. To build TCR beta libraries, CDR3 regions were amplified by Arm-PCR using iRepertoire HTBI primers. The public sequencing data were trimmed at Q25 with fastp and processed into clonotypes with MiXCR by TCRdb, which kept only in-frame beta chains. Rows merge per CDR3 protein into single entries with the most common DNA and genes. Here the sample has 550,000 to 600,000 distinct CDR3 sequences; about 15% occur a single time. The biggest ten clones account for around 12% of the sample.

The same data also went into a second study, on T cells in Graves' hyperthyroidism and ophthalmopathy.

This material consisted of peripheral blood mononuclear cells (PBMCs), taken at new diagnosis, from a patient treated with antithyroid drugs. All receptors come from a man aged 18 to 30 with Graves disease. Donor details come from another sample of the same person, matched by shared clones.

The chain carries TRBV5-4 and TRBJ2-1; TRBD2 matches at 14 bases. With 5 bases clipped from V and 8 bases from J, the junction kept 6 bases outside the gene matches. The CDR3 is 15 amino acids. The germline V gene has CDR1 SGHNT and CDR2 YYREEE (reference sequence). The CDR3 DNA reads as TGTGCCAGCAGACGGGGACTAGCGGGAGTCGATGAGCAGTTCTTC. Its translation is CASRRGLAGVDEQFF.

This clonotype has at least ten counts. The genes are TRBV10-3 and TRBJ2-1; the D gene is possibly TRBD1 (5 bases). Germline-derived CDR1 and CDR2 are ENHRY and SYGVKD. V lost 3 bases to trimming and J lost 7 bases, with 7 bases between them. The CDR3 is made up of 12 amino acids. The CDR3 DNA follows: TGTGCCATCAGTGAAAGGGGAAATGAGCAGTTCTTC. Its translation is CAISERGNEQFF.

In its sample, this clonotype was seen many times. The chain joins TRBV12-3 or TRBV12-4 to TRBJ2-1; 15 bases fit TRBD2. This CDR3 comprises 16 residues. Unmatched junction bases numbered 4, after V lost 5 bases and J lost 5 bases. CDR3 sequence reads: CASSPGTSGRNNEQFF. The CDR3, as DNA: TGTGCCAGCAGTCCAGGGACTAGCGGGAGGAACAATGAGCAGTTCTTC.

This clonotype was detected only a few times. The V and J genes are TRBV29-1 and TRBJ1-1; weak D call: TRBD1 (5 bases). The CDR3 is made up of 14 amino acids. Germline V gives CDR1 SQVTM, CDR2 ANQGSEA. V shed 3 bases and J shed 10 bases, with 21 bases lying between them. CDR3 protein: CSVDFPGAHSRAFF. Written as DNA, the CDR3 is TGCAGCGTTGACTTTCCTGGGGCCCACTCGAGAGCTTTCTTT.

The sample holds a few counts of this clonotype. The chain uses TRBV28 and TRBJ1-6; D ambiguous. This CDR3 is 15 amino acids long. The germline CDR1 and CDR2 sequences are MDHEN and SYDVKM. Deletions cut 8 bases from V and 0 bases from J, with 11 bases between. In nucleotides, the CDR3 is TGTGCCAGCCGGATTGCAATCTCCTATAATTCACCCCTCCACTTT. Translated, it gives CASRIAISYNSPLHF.

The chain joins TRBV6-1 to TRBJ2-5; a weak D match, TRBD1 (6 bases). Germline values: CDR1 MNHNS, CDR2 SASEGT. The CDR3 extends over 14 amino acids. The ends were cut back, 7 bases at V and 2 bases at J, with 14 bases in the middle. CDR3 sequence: CASIRSGAQETQYF. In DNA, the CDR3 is TGTGCCAGCATCAGATCAGGGGCACAAGAGACCCAGTACTTC.

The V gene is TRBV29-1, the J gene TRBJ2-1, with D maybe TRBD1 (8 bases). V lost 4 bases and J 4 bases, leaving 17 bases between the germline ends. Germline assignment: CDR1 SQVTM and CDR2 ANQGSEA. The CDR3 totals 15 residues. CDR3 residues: CSVAETGGGYNEQFF. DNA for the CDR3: TGCAGCGTTGCGGAAACAGGGGGGGGATACAATGAGCAGTTCTTC.

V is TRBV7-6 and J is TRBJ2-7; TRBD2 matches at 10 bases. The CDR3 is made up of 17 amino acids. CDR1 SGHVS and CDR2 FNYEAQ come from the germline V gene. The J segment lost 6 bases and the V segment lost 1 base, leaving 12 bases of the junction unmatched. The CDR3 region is CASSLVNPSGSLREQYF. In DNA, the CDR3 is TGTGCCAGCAGCTTAGTTAATCCTAGCGGGAGCCTCCGCGAGCAGTACTTC.

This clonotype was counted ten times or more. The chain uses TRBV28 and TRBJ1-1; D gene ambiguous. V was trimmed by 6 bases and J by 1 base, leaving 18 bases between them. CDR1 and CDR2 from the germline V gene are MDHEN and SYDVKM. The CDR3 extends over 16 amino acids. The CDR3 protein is CASRALPGQENTEAFF. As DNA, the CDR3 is TGTGCCAGCAGAGCCCTCCCCGGCCAGGAGAACACTGAAGCTTTCTTT.

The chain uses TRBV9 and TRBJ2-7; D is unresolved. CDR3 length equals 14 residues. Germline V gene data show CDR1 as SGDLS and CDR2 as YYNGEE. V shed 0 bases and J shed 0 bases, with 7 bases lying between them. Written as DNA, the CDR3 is TGTGCCAGCAGCGTAGCTCCTACCTCCTACGAGCAGTACTTC. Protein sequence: CASSVAPTSYEQYF.

CDR3 nucleotides: TGTGCCAGCAGTCCCCAGGGGCCCGGGAACATTCAGTACTTC. Translated, it gives CASSPQGPGNIQYF. The gene calls are TRBV12-3 or TRBV12-4 and TRBJ2-4, with D tentatively TRBD1 (6 bases). This CDR3 is 14 amino acids long. V gave up 5 bases and J gave up 7 bases, with 15 bases separating them.

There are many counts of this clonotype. CDR3 nucleotides: TGTGCCAGCGGACTAGGGAGTCATAGCAATCAGCCCCAGCATTTT. It translates to CASGLGSHSNQPQHF. This chain links TRBV27 with TRBJ1-5; no firm D call. Trimming pared 8 bases from V and 0 bases from J, leaving 14 bases between. CDR3 length: 15 amino acids. Germline V gene lookup returns CDR1 MNHEY and CDR2 SMNVEV (reference sequence).

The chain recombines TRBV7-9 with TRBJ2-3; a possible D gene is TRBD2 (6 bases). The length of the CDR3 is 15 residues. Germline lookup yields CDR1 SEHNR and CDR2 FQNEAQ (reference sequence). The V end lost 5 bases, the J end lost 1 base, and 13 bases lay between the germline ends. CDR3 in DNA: TGTGCCAGCAGCAAACTGGGACTCGGCACAGATACGCAGTATTTT. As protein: CASSKLGLGTDTQYF.

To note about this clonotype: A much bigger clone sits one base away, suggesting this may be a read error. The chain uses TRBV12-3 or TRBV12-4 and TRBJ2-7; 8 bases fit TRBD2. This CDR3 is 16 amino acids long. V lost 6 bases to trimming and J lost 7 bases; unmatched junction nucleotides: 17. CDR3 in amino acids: CASSPRTSWDYNEQYF. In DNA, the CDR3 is TGTGCCAGCAGCCCGAGGACTAGCTGGGACTACAATGAGCAGTACTTC.

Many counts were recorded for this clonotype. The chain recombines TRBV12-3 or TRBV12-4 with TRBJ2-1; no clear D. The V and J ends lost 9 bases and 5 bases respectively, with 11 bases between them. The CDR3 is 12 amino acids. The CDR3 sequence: CASVKVNNEQFF. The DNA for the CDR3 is TGTGCCAGTGTCAAGGTGAACAATGAGCAGTTCTTC.

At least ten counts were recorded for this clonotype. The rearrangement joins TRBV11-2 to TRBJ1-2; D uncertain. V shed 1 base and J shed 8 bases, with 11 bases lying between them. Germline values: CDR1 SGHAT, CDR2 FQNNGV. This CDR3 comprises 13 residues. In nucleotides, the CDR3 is TGTGCCAGCAGCTTAGGTCAGCAGATGGGCTACACCTTC. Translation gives CASSLGQQMGYTF.

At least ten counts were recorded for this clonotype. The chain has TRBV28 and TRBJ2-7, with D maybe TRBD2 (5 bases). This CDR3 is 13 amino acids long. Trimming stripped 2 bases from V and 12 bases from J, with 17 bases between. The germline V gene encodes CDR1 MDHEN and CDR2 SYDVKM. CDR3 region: CASSLGGRSSWYF. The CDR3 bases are TGTGCCAGCAGTTTAGGAGGACGATCCTCTTGGTACTTC.

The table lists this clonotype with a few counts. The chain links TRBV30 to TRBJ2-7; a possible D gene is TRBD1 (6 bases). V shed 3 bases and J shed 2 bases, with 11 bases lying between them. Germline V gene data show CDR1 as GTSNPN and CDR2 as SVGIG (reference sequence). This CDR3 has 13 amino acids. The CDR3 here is CAWRRGQTYEQYF. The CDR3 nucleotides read TGTGCCTGGAGGAGGGGACAAACCTACGAGCAGTACTTC.

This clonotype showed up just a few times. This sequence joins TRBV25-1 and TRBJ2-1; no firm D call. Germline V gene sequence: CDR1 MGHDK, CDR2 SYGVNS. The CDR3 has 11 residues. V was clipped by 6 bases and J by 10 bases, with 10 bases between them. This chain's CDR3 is CASSWYLEQFF. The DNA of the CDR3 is TGTGCCAGCAGCTGGTATCTGGAGCAGTTCTTC.

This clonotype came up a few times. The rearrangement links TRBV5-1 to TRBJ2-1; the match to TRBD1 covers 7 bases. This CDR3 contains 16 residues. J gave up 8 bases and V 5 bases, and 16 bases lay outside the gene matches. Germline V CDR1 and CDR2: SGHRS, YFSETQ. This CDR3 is CASSRFEGGGLDEQFF. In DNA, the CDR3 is TGCGCCAGCAGTAGATTCGAAGGGGGCGGTTTGGATGAGCAGTTCTTC.

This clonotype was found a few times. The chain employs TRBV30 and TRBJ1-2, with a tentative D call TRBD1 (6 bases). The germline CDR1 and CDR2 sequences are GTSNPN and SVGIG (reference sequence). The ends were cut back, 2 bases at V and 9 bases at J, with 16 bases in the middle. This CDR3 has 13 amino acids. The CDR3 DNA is TGTGCCTGGAGTTCAGGCAGGGGTAGGAGCTACACCTTC. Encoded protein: CAWSSGRGRSYTF.